This T cell receptor (beta chain) was observed in a study of siplizumab effects on memory and regulatory T cells. In this sample, this clone turned up once. The antigen is undetermined. The CDR3 is made up of 14 amino acids. Germline CDR1 is MGHRA and CDR2 is YSYEKL. Trimming cost V 3 bases and J 6 bases, with 15 bases left between them. Whole-study results and caveats: Relative to controls at 25% to 30%, mappable alloreactive CD4+ clones exhibited a mean Treg-derived proportion of approximately 68% with siplizumab. In the presence of siplizumab, alloreactive sequences traceable to unstimulated CD4+ memory cells were significantly reduced.

Per-sample assaying covered some 10^5 TCR templates. Generated by immunoSEQ multiplex PCR, the TCRdb table keeps only in-frame clones and is missing some. The table shows 50,000 or so clones, with 87% occurring only once. The clonotype was recovered from a human donor in good health. Sequenced material: naive CD8+ T cells sorted from blood. The rearrangement uses TRBV4-1 and TRBJ2-7; D might be TRBD2 (6 bases). CDR3: CASSQEGPGIEQYF. For the CDR3, the DNA is TGCGCCAGCAGCCAGGAGGGACCCGGTATCGAGCAGTACTTC.